This T cell receptor (beta chain) was identified in a study of response to subunit inactivated influenza vaccine. CDR1 and CDR2 from the germline V gene are MDHEN and SYDVKM. Trimming at V came to 7 bases and at J to 1 base, leaving 5 bases not matched to a gene. This CDR3 comprises 14 residues. TCRdb re-derived calls from the RT-PCR reads in MiXCR, one entry per CDR3 protein. The sample lists 550,000 to 650,000 distinct CDR3 sequences; about 10% were seen once. Specimen: PBMCs from blood, collected on the day of vaccination. The receptor comes from a man aged 50 to 60 who received an inactivated influenza vaccine. The J gene is TRBJ2-5, the V gene TRBV28; 8 bases line up with TRBD2. In DNA, the CDR3 is TGTGCCAGCATCCCCGCGGGGGGCCAAGAGACCCAGTACTTC. This sequence encodes CASIPAGGQETQYF.